Listed here is a single T cell receptor beta chain. Germline assignment: CDR1 MDHEN and CDR2 SYDVKM. The ends were cut back, 7 bases at V and 4 bases at J, with 16 bases in the middle. This CDR3 spans 14 amino acids. Every participating donor contributed about 10 milliliters of peripheral blood through a draw. Combining a sample-barcoded 5' primer with a J-beta primer mix, a second PCR ran for 7 to 11 cycles. MiXCR was run by TCRdb on the 5' RACE reads, yielding one entry per CDR3 protein. The table includes 1.8 million or so distinct CDR3 sequences, approximately 39% detected once. The entry originates in a study of blood T cells in healthy people across ages.

The sequence was collected from a human donor in good health. The rearrangement joins TRBV28 to TRBJ2-5; unclear D gene. Sample: blood. CDR3 nucleotides: TGTGCCAGCACCTCGTGGGGTTTTAGAGAGACCCAGTACTTC. Translated, it gives CASTSWGFRETQYF.